The clone carrying this TCR beta chain was seen a single time. This specimen belongs to a study of T cells in tuberculosis. Cells were sorted from thawed PBMC rested overnight and stained with GMM-loaded CD1B tetramer, viability dye and anti-CD3. CD1B tetramers were loaded with Rhodococcus equi-derived C32 glucose monomycolate. This table comes from immunoSEQ multiplex PCR, and its TCRdb copy is limited to in-frame clones, with some not included. The repertoire holds roughly 59,000 clones, 65% to 90% seen once, with over 10% in the top ten. This TCR came from an adult woman with latent tuberculosis. Sequences were obtained from CD1b-GMM tetramer-negative cells sorted from PBMCs.

The CDR3: CASSDSKAGGSLYNEQFF. CDR3 DNA: TGTGCCAGCAGTGACTCGAAGGCAGGGGGCTCCCTCTACAATGAGCAGTTCTTC. V is TRBV6-4 and J is TRBJ2-1; the match to TRBD1 covers 8 bases. The CDR3 covers 18 residues. Germline CDR1 and CDR2: MRHNA and SNTAGT. V lost 0 bases, J lost 3 bases, and 10 bases stayed unmatched.